Sequencing of this T cell receptor beta chain was carried out in a study of T cells after yellow fever vaccination. Study information: Libraries from low-cell-number fractions were prepared with the SMART-Seq v4 Ultra Low Input RNA kit.

General study points: Peak timing came faster in the weaker secondary response, day 5 versus 15. Most primary-vaccination clones reappeared after the booster (about 97% CD4, more than 70% CD8).

Notes on this clonotype: The antigen is undetermined.

The V and J ends lost 4 bases and 3 bases, in that order; junction bases with no gene match: 14. Germline-derived CDR1 and CDR2 are SGHDT and YYEEEE. CDR3 length: 20 amino acids. As TCR cDNA was made by 5'RACE template switching, a universal primer site and UMIs were added. A single record per CDR3 protein comes from TCRdb applying MiXCR to the 5' RACE reads. The sample lists approximately 600,000 distinct CDR3 sequences, roughly an eighth occurring once. Here the sequenced sample was PBMCs, taken on the day of the yellow fever booster vaccination. The TCR comes from a man aged 25-45 years who received the YFV17D yellow fever vaccine. This chain links TRBV5-6 with TRBJ2-2, with 14 bases identical to TRBD2. The CDR3 sequence is CASSVYRTSGRKRHTGELFF. CDR3 sequence (DNA): TGTGCCAGCAGCGTTTATCGGACTAGCGGGAGGAAGAGGCACACCGGGGAGCTGTTTTTT.